These T cell receptor beta chains were read from a single sample in a study of control samples from healthy donors and cancer patients. Sequencing used immunoSEQ multiplex PCR; TCRdb keeps in-frame clones, though not all of them. The sample includes over 100,000 clones, just over 90% seen only once; the top ten take roughly 4.4%. The source material was blood. Source of these receptors: a human donor in good health. The donor label of this sample is uncertain. CDR3s include the opening cysteine and the closing phenylalanine or tryptophan. Each record gives: clone size, D gene, J gene, V gene, CDR3 DNA, CDR3 protein. A D gene is named only where the DNA matches it firmly. Clone size is shown for a subset of rows, as once, few, many or a class of expanded clone.

NA | NA | TRBJ2-7 | TRBV3-1/TRBV3-2 | TGTGCCAGCAGCCAAGAGGGAAAGGGGATCTCCTACGAGCAGTACTTC | CASSQEGKGISYEQYF
NA | NA | TRBJ2-1 | TRBV10-3 | TGTGCCATCAGTGACCGGGACCCTAAGCCGGGCAATGAGCAGTTCTTC | CAISDRDPKPGNEQFF
few | NA | TRBJ2-5 | TRBV6-2/TRBV6-3 | TGTGCCAGCAGCCACGGCATGTCTTTACAAGAGACCCAGTACTTC | CASSHGMSLQETQYF
NA | NA | TRBJ2-2 | TRBV30 | TGTGCCTGGAGTGTAGTACGGAACACCGGGGAGCTGTTTTTT | CAWSVVRNTGELFF
once | NA | TRBJ1-3 | TRBV5-1 | TGCGCCAGCAGCGGGGGGGTCTCTGGAAACACCATATATTTT | CASSGGVSGNTIYF
once | NA | TRBJ2-3 | TRBV12-5 | TGTGCTAGTGGAAGTACAGATACGCAGTATTTT | CASGSTDTQYF
NA | TRBD1 | TRBJ1-5 | TRBV9 | TGTGCCAGCAGCGTAGGGACAGGAGCTAGCAATCAGCCCCAGCATTTT | CASSVGTGASNQPQHF
NA | NA | TRBJ1-2 | TRBV6-1 | TGTGCCAGCAGTGAAATTTTCGGTGGGGAGAACTATGGCTACACCTTC | CASSEIFGGENYGYTF
NA | NA | TRBJ1-6 | TRBV3-1/TRBV3-2 | TGTGCCAGCAGCCAAACAGCGAGAGGTAATTCACCCCTCCACTTT | CASSQTARGNSPLHF
NA | NA | TRBJ2-3 | TRBV10-1 | TGCGCCAGCAGCCCCTTAGCGGGACAGACTAGCACAGATACGCAGTATTTT | CASSPLAGQTSTDTQYF
NA | NA | TRBJ2-5 | TRBV7-6 | TGTGCCAGCTATTCAGGGAATGAAGAGACCCAGTACTTC | CASYSGNEETQYF
NA | NA | TRBJ1-2 | TRBV6-5 | TGTGCCAGCAAATTTGACAGGAACTATGGCTACACCTTC | CASKFDRNYGYTF
once | NA | TRBJ1-2 | TRBV2 | TGTGCCAGCTCAATATCGACAGGACTCACTAACTATGGCTACACCTTC | CASSISTGLTNYGYTF
NA | NA | TRBJ1-3 | TRBV9 | TGTGCCAGCAGCGTAGCCGGGAGCTCTGGAAACACCATATATTTT | CASSVAGSSGNTIYF
NA | NA | TRBJ2-7 | TRBV6-5 | TGTGCCAGCAGCTCCGGGACGGGGTCCTACGAGCAGTACTTC | CASSSGTGSYEQYF
NA | NA | TRBJ1-2 | TRBV30 | TGTGCCTGGAGTGTACTAGGGGGGTCTAACGGCTACACCTTC | CAWSVLGGSNGYTF
NA | NA | TRBJ1-5 | TRBV12-5 | TGTGCTAGTGGTTTGGTACCGGGGCCAGGGACTCAGCCCCAGCATTTT | CASGLVPGPGTQPQHF
NA | NA | TRBJ1-1 | TRBV11-2 | TGTGCCAGCAGCGCAACTGCGGGTGAAGCTTTCTTT | CASSATAGEAFF
NA | NA | TRBJ2-7 | TRBV4-2 | TGTGCCAGCAGCCAAGAATCGGACGGAGCCTACGAGCAGTACTTC | CASSQESDGAYEQYF
NA | NA | TRBJ2-3 | TRBV2 | TGTGCCAGCAGCATCAGGGACGTTTCTAGCACAGATACGCAGTATTTT | CASSIRDVSSTDTQYF
NA | NA | TRBJ1-6 | TRBV27 | TGTGCCAGCAGTTTATCTGGGTCAGCGTCGAATTCACCCCTCCACTTT | CASSLSGSASNSPLHF
NA | NA | TRBJ2-1 | TRBV9 | TGTGCCAGCAGCCAGGTAGACAATGAGCAGTTCTTC | CASSQVDNEQFF
NA | NA | TRBJ2-7 | TRBV10-2 | TGCGCCAGCAGTGAGAAGGGACCGCGATACGAGCAGTACTTC | CASSEKGPRYEQYF
few | TRBD2 | TRBJ2-1 | TRBV6-1 | TGTGCCAGCAGTGATCAAGCCGGGGGGTCCCATGAGCAGTTCTTC | CASSDQAGGSHEQFF
NA | NA | TRBJ1-1 | TRBV10-3 | TGTGCCATCAGTGAAGCCGCCATAGTAAAGCCTGAAGCTTTCTTT | CAISEAAIVKPEAFF
NA | NA | TRBJ1-1 | TRBV19 | TGTGCCAGTAGGGAGACAGAGGTTGGTCGGGCTTTCTTT | CASRETEVGRAFF
NA | NA | TRBJ1-3 | TRBV10-3 | TGTGCCATCAGCGACCGGGTAAGCCCGCAACCAAACTCTGGAAACACCATATATTTT | CAISDRVSPQPNSGNTIYF
NA | NA | TRBJ2-2 | TRBV6-1 | TGTGCCAGCAGTGAAAAACTGTTGACCGGGGAGCTGTTTTTT | CASSEKLLTGELFF
NA | TRBD2 | TRBJ2-5 | TRBV18 | TGTGCCAGCTCAAGCGGGGGGGCAGAGACCCAGTACTTC | CASSSGGAETQYF
NA | NA | TRBJ2-5 | TRBV5-1 | TGCGCCAGCAGCTTGGCCAAGTTAGCACAGGAGACCCAGTACTTC | CASSLAKLAQETQYF
NA | NA | TRBJ2-1 | TRBV12-3/TRBV12-4 | TGTGCCAGCAGTTTGTTGTTGATGGGTGAGCAGTTCTTC | CASSLLLMGEQFF
NA | NA | TRBJ2-2 | TRBV6-5 | TGTGCCAGCAGTCCAGCGATCATAAACACCGGGGAGCTGTTTTTT | CASSPAIINTGELFF
NA | NA | TRBJ2-4 | TRBV14 | TGTGCCAGCAGCCAAAGTAGAGGGAACATTCAGTACTTC | CASSQSRGNIQYF
NA | TRBD2 | TRBJ2-1 | TRBV7-6 | TGTGCCAGCAGCTTGAGCGGGGGGTACAATGAGCAGTTCTTC | CASSLSGGYNEQFF
NA | NA | TRBJ1-5 | TRBV19 | TGTGCCAGTAGCCCCCTTGCTAGCCCCGGGACACTTTCCTCTTATAGCAATCAGCCCCAGCATTTT | CASSPLASPGTLSSYSNQPQHF
NA | NA | TRBJ2-7 | TRBV7-3 | TGTGCCAGCAGCCGACTGGGGCTAACATCCGACGAGCAGTACTTC | CASSRLGLTSDEQYF
NA | NA | TRBJ2-7 | TRBV30 | TGTGCCTGGAGGCCCGGACTGGGAAGAGGCGAGCAGTACTTC | CAWRPGLGRGEQYF
NA | NA | TRBJ2-1 | TRBV2 | TGTGCCAGTCTCCGGGACCTATTTTACAATGAGCAGTTCTTC | CASLRDLFYNEQFF
NA | TRBD1 | TRBJ2-7 | TRBV18 | TGTGCCAGCTCACTAGGCAGGACAGGGAACTACGAGCAGTACTTC | CASSLGRTGNYEQYF
NA | NA | TRBJ2-1 | TRBV29-1 | TGCAGCCCCGAAGGACTTTCGGGCGAGCAGTTCTTC | CSPEGLSGEQFF
NA | TRBD1 | TRBJ2-5 | TRBV30 | TGTGCCTGGTCCGGGACAGGCTCACAAGAGACCCAGTACTTC | CAWSGTGSQETQYF
NA | NA | TRBJ2-2 | TRBV11-3 | TGTGCCAGCAGCTTAGGAACGGCACTGAACACCGGGGAGCTGTTTTTT | CASSLGTALNTGELFF
NA | TRBD1 | TRBJ1-2 | TRBV9 | TGTGCCAGCAGCCCATGGACAGGGGGTAACTATGGCTACACCTTC | CASSPWTGGNYGYTF
once | NA | TRBJ1-1 | TRBV5-1 | TGCGCCAGCAGCTTGGGAGCGAACACTGAAGCTTTCTTT | CASSLGANTEAFF
NA | NA | TRBJ1-5 | TRBV2 | TGTGCCAGCAGTGAACCCTTCGGCAATCAGCCCCAGCATTTT | CASSEPFGNQPQHF
NA | TRBD1 | TRBJ1-1 | TRBV2 | TGTGCCAGCAGAGACAGGGGGCTGAACACTGAAGCTTTCTTT | CASRDRGLNTEAFF
once | NA | TRBJ1-5 | TRBV3-1/TRBV3-2 | TGTGCCAGCAGCCAAGGGGTAAGCAATCGGCCCCAGCATTTT | CASSQGVSNRPQHF
NA | TRBD2 | TRBJ2-1 | TRBV7-2 | TGTGCCAGCAGCCGCACTAGCGGGGGTAGTAATGAGCAGTTCTTC | CASSRTSGGSNEQFF
NA | TRBD1 | TRBJ1-1 | TRBV30 | TGTGCCTGGGGGACAGCTCTAAACTTGAACACTGAAGCTTTCTTT | CAWGTALNLNTEAFF
few | NA | TRBJ1-5 | TRBV19 | TGTGCCAGTAGTACAGGGGTGGGTTATCAGCCCCAGCATTTT | CASSTGVGYQPQHF
once | NA | TRBJ2-7 | TRBV6-5 | TGTGCCAGCAGTCCCGGGGGTTCATACGAGCAGTACTTC | CASSPGGSYEQYF
NA | TRBD1 | TRBJ1-2 | TRBV5-4 | TGTGCCAGCAGCTCCGGACAGGATGGCTACACCTTC | CASSSGQDGYTF
NA | NA | TRBJ1-5 | TRBV7-2 | TGTGCCAGCAGCCCGACGGGGGCTCAGCCCCAGCATTTT | CASSPTGAQPQHF
NA | NA | TRBJ1-1 | TRBV5-1 | TGCGCCAGCAGCTTGGAAGGGGGTAGAGCTTTCTTT | CASSLEGGRAFF
NA | NA | TRBJ2-1 | TRBV19 | TGTGCCAGTAGTATAGATCTGAGGGAGCAGTTCTTC | CASSIDLREQFF